The rows below give T cell receptor beta chains drawn from one sample of a study of T cell repertoires in cytomegalovirus infection. MiXCR, run by TCRdb on the reads, gives a single entry per CDR3 protein. The sample gives about a million distinct CDR3 sequences, roughly a third of which show up once; roughly 12% is in the top ten. The antigens of these receptors remain unknown. Sequencing used cultured CD8+ T cells from PBMCs, obtained from culture after CMV antigen stimulation. These receptor sequences come from a human donor in good health (CMV status not recorded). Some clones in this sample may be carry-over from other donors' samples. Each CDR3 is given with its conserved first and last residue. A D gene is named only where the DNA matches it firmly. Rows may omit the clone size; those that give it use once, few, many or a size class.

>many|TRBD1|TRBV7-9|TRBJ1-2
TGTGCCAGCAGCTCCCCGGGACAGGGGGAAACCTATGGCTACACCTTC
CASSSPGQGETYGYTF
>few|TRBD2|TRBV6-1|TRBJ2-3
TGTGCCAGCAGGGGACTAGCGGGCAGCACAGATACGCAGTATTTT
CASRGLAGSTDTQYF
>few|-|TRBV7-6|TRBJ1-6
TGTGCCAGCAGCCCCGCCGACTATAATTCACCCCTCCACTTT
CASSPADYNSPLHF
>-|TRBD2|TRBV28|TRBJ2-5
TGTGCCAGCAGCCAGAGCGGGGGCGCTTCTAGGGAGACCCAGTACTTC
CASSQSGGASRETQYF
>-|-|TRBV7-9|TRBJ1-6
TGTGCCAGCAGCGGGAGAGAACGGCCCTATAATTCACCCCTCCACTTT
CASSGRERPYNSPLHF
>many|TRBD1|TRBV7-2|TRBJ2-1
TGTGCCAGCAGCTTAGCGCAGAATCGTGACAGGGGCGGGAATGAGCAGTTCTTC
CASSLAQNRDRGGNEQFF
>few|-|TRBV12-3/TRBV12-4|TRBJ1-1
TGTGCCAGCAGTTTTATGCCCGGGGGGGCTGAAGCTTTCTTT
CASSFMPGGAEAFF
>few|-|TRBV6-1|TRBJ1-1
TGTGCCAGCAGTGAACCAGAGTATATCATGAACACTGAAGCTTTCTTT
CASSEPEYIMNTEAFF
>-|-|TRBV5-6|TRBJ2-7
TGTGCCAGCAGCCGACTCAGAAGCTCCTACGAGCAGTACTTC
CASSRLRSSYEQYF
>-|TRBD1|TRBV11-1|TRBJ2-7
TGTGCCAGCAGTTATCCGGGACAGGGATCCTACGAGCAGTACTTC
CASSYPGQGSYEQYF
>-|TRBD1|TRBV27|TRBJ2-7
TGTGCCAGCAGTTTGACAGGGATCGAGCAGTACTTC
CASSLTGIEQYF
>-|-|TRBV29-1|TRBJ2-3
TGCAGCGTTGAAACAGGGAATGCCATAGATACGCAGTATTTT
CSVETGNAIDTQYF
>few|TRBD1|TRBV19|TRBJ1-1
TGTGCCAGTAGTGCAGCAGGGGGAGACACTGAAGCTTTCTTT
CASSAAGGDTEAFF
>-|-|TRBV20-1|TRBJ2-7
TGCAGTGCTAGAGATCTTGAGAGCTACGAGCAGTACTTC
CSARDLESYEQYF
>-|-|TRBV6-6|TRBJ2-7
TGTGCCAGCAGTTACACCCGGACCGAGCAGTACTTC
CASSYTRTEQYF
>-|-|TRBV5-1|TRBJ1-6
TGCGCCAGCAGCTTGGCTGTAGGCAACGTCCTCGCGAATTCACCCCTCCACTTT
CASSLAVGNVLANSPLHF
>few|-|TRBV4-2|TRBJ2-7
TGTGCCAGCAGCCAAGGAAGGGATGAGCAGTACTTC
CASSQGRDEQYF
>-|TRBD1|TRBV12-5|TRBJ1-2
TGTGCTAGTGGTCCCGGACAGGGAAGGGACTATGGCTACACCTTC
CASGPGQGRDYGYTF
>-|TRBD1|TRBV27|TRBJ2-5
TGTGCCAGCAGTCTAGTTACCGGGACAGAAGAGACCCAGTACTTC
CASSLVTGTEETQYF
>-|-|TRBV20-1|TRBJ1-1
TGCAGTGCTAGAGATGAGGCAGGGAGGACTGAAGCTTTCTTT
CSARDEAGRTEAFF
>-|TRBD1|TRBV15|TRBJ1-4
TGTGCCACCAGCCGACAGGGTGGCGAAAAACTGTTTTTT
CATSRQGGEKLFF
>many|-|TRBV6-5|TRBJ2-3
TGTGCCAGCAGTTTCTCGGGATTGCCTAGCACAGATACGCAGTATTTT
CASSFSGLPSTDTQYF
>-|TRBD1|TRBV20-1|TRBJ2-1
TGCAGTGTTGACACCGACAGGGGAAGGGACAATGAGCAGTTCTTC
CSVDTDRGRDNEQFF
>few|TRBD1|TRBV28|TRBJ1-4
TGTGCCAGCAGTTTAACGGGACAGACTAATGAAAAACTGTTTTTT
CASSLTGQTNEKLFF
>-|-|TRBV27|TRBJ2-7
TGTGCCAGCAGTTTGACGGCCAACTACGAGCAGTACTTC
CASSLTANYEQYF
>-|-|TRBV2|TRBJ1-5
TGTGCCAGCAGTGAAGAGGCAGGGAGGCGTTCGCCCCAGCATTTT
CASSEEAGRRSPQHF
>-|-|TRBV13|TRBJ1-2
TGTGCCAGCAGCTCCACACCACTCTATGGCTACACCTTC
CASSSTPLYGYTF
>many|-|TRBV13|TRBJ2-1
TGTGCCAGCAGCCCCGCGAAGCAAACCTACAATGAGCAGTTCTTC
CASSPAKQTYNEQFF
>-|TRBD2|TRBV9|TRBJ2-1
TGTGCCAGCAGCGTATCTAGCGGGGGGCGGGATGAGCAGTTCTTC
CASSVSSGGRDEQFF
>few|-|TRBV19|TRBJ1-1
TGTGCCAGTAGTATTCTAGGCGAAACTGAAGCTTTCTTT
CASSILGETEAFF
>many|-|TRBV7-8|TRBJ1-1
TGTGCCAGCAGCTCCACAGGGATACCGCTTAATCAACTGAACACTGAAGCTTTCTTT
CASSSTGIPLNQLNTEAFF
>-|-|TRBV15|TRBJ2-5
TGTGCCACCAGCAGAGATTTGGGGCTACAAGAGACCCAGTACTTC
CATSRDLGLQETQYF
>once|-|TRBV7-6|TRBJ2-1
TGTGCCAGCAGCCCCCGGACGGAAAATTACAATGAGCAGTTCTTC
CASSPRTENYNEQFF
>-|-|TRBV5-1|TRBJ2-1
TGCGCCAGCCAGGACGGGACATATTACAATGAGCAGTTCTTC
CASQDGTYYNEQFF
>few|TRBD1|TRBV7-9|TRBJ1-1
TGTGCCAGCAGCTTTTCAACGGACAGGGTGCCTGCTTTCTTT
CASSFSTDRVPAFF
>-|-|TRBV6-2/TRBV6-3|TRBJ2-2
TGTGCCAGCAGTTACCCAGGGGTAGCCGGGGAGCTGTTTTTT
CASSYPGVAGELFF
>few|TRBD2|TRBV20-1|TRBJ2-3
TGCAGTGCTAGAGATGCGAGCGGGGGGGCCGTAGATACGCAGTATTTT
CSARDASGGAVDTQYF
>few|-|TRBV4-1|TRBJ2-1
TGCGCCAGCAGCCCAACAAATGCGAGGAATGAGCAGTTCTTC
CASSPTNARNEQFF
>few|-|TRBV7-9|TRBJ1-1
TGTGCCAGCAGCCCTCCCATTACAGGCCTGAACACTGAAGCTTTCTTT
CASSPPITGLNTEAFF
>-|TRBD1|TRBV27|TRBJ1-2
TGTGCCAGCAGCCCCGGACAGGGGATTGGCTACACCTTC
CASSPGQGIGYTF
>many|TRBD1|TRBV7-2|TRBJ1-2
TGTGCCAGCAGCCCCGCGACAGGGGTAGATGGCTACACCTTC
CASSPATGVDGYTF
>-|TRBD1|TRBV12-3/TRBV12-4|TRBJ2-2
TGTGCCAGCAATACAGGGGCGGACACCGGGGAGCTGTTTTTT
CASNTGADTGELFF
>-|TRBD2|TRBV7-2|TRBJ2-1
TGTGCCAGCACTTTTAGGGGGGTTAGCGGGGGGGCTGGGGATGAGCAGTTCTTC
CASTFRGVSGGAGDEQFF
>few|-|TRBV6-5|TRBJ2-2
TGTGCCAGCAGTTACTCTCCGGCGGGTTGGAACACCGGGGAGCTGTTTTTT
CASSYSPAGWNTGELFF
>-|TRBD2|TRBV4-3|TRBJ2-1
TGCGCCAGCAGCCAAGATCGGGCTAGCGGGGTTTACAATGAGCAGTTCTTC
CASSQDRASGVYNEQFF
>-|-|TRBV11-2|TRBJ1-4
TGTGCCAGCAGCAAACAGGGTTACCGGGAAAAACTGTTTTTT
CASSKQGYREKLFF
>few|-|TRBV27|TRBJ1-4
TGTGCCAGCAGTTACGGCCGAAGCGGAAAACTGTTTTTT
CASSYGRSGKLFF
>-|-|TRBV12-3/TRBV12-4|TRBJ2-1
TGTGCAAGACTCGTGGGGGGCTCGGATGAGCAGTTCTTC
CARLVGGSDEQFF
>-|TRBD2|TRBV7-7|TRBJ2-3
TGTGCTAGCAGCGAGGGGCCGTTTAGCGGGGGGCGAGATACGCAGTATTTT
CASSEGPFSGGRDTQYF
>many|TRBD1|TRBV7-9|TRBJ1-1
TGTGCCAGCAGCGACGGCTCGACAGGGTACCACACTGAAGCTTTCTTT
CASSDGSTGYHTEAFF
>-|-|TRBV6-8|TRBJ1-1
TGTGCCAGCAGTTACTCTACGGTCGGCACTGAAGCTTTCTTT
CASSYSTVGTEAFF